The next 8 T cell receptor beta chains were all read from a single sample in a study of metastatic and nonmetastatic thyroid tumors. MiXCR reprocessed the PCR reads for TCRdb. The sample lists some 19,000 clones; about 25% were seen once. Prior to thyroid surgery, none of the patients had received any treatment. The specimen was blood. Receptor source: a male donor with papillary thyroid cancer or a benign thyroid nodule (not recorded which). Some clones in this sample may be carry-over from other donors' samples.

This chain joins TRBV11-2 and TRBJ2-7; no reliable D call. The CDR3 contains 13 residues. Germline CDR1 reads SGHAT; CDR2 reads FQNNGV. The V end lost 1 base, the J end lost 3 bases, and 7 bases lay between the germline ends. The CDR3 loop is CASSLGPNYEQYF. CDR3 bases: TGTGCCAGCAGCTTAGGGCCAAACTACGAGCAGTACTTC.

This clone was detected ten times or more. The chain employs TRBV18 and TRBJ1-6, with D possibly being TRBD1 (6 bases). The CDR3 is 14 amino acids. Germline lookup yields CDR1 KGHSH and CDR2 LQKENI. Trimming stripped 2 bases from V and 5 bases from J, with 7 bases between. CDR3 residues: CASSPAGDNSPLHF. The CDR3 nucleotides read TGTGCCAGCTCACCAGCAGGGGATAATTCACCCCTCCACTTT. The full variable domain, completed using reference TRBV18 and TRBJ1-6, is NAGVMQNPRHLVRRRGQEARLRCSPMKGHSHVYWYRQLPEEGLKFMVYLQKENIIDESGMPKERFSAEFPKEGPSILRIQQVVRGDSAAYFCASSPAGDNSPLHFGNGTRLTVT.

The chain joins TRBV9 to TRBJ1-6; 7 bases map to TRBD1. V lost 2 bases, J lost 6 bases, and 2 bases stayed unmatched. The CDR3 length is 14 residues. Germline loops: CDR1 SGDLS, CDR2 YYNGEE. CDR3 residues: CASSVRDSNSPLHF. In nucleotides, the CDR3 is TGTGCCAGCAGCGTTCGGGACAGTAATTCACCCCTCCACTTT.

This clone has a count of ten or more. One junction end does not reproduce the germline sequence, and a read error may be involved. The chain uses TRBV10-3 and TRBJ1-6; 9 nucleotides agree with TRBD1. This CDR3 has 15 amino acids. Germline V CDR1 and CDR2: ENHRY, SYGVKD. The CDR3 reads CAISEITGGDSPHRF. CDR3 nucleotides: TGTGCCATCAGTGAGATCACAGGGGGCGATTCACCCCACCGCTTT.

CDR3 region: CSVDPGGNQPQHF. Written as DNA, the CDR3 is TGCAGCGTTGACCCAGGCGGTAATCAGCCCCAGCATTTT. The V gene is TRBV29-1, the J gene TRBJ1-5; D not resolved. This CDR3 spans 13 amino acids. The germline V and J ends were trimmed by 3 bases and 4 bases, with 10 bases remaining between them. Germline V gene data show CDR1 as SQVTM and CDR2 as ANQGSEA.

V usage is TRBV6-2 or TRBV6-3 and J usage is TRBJ2-1, with 7 bases lining up with TRBD1. Germline CDR1 MNHEY, CDR2 SVGEGT. V was clipped by 6 bases and J by 12 bases; unmatched bases: 11. The CDR3 covers 13 residues. Here the CDR3 DNA reads TGTGCCAGCAGCAACCAGGACAGGCCGGGGCAGTTCTTC. Amino acids: CASSNQDRPGQFF.

This clone was counted ten times or more. V is TRBV2 and J is TRBJ1-2; D may be TRBD1 (5 bases). The CDR3 loop spans 16 amino acids. The germline V gene has CDR1 SNHLY and CDR2 FYNNEI. The germline V and J ends were trimmed by 10 bases and 1 base, with 22 bases remaining between them. Written as DNA, the CDR3 is TGTGCCACCATAGGACGGGGGAGTGGATTTAACTATGGCTACACCTTC. Its translation is CATIGRGSGFNYGYTF.

The rearrangement joins TRBV20-1 to TRBJ2-7; 8 nucleotides line up with TRBD2. J lost 2 bases, V lost 8 bases, and 11 bases had no gene match. CDR3 length: 14 amino acids. CDR1 and CDR2 (germline): DFQATT, SNEGSKA (reference sequence). As DNA, the CDR3 is TGCAGTTCTGGGACTAGTAGGAAGGCCTACGAGCAGTACTTC. Encoded protein: CSSGTSRKAYEQYF.